This record covers a single T cell receptor beta chain. These data originate in a study of T cell changes during pregnancy in multiple sclerosis. Produced via immunoSEQ multiplex PCR; TCRdb's table is partial and in-frame only. The repertoire holds 30,000 to 45,000 clones, approximately 92% seen once, with less than 1.5% in the top ten. The CDR3 is 14 residues long. Trimming shortened V by 4 bases and J by 3 bases, and 9 bases separated the two germline ends. Germline V gene data show CDR1 as MDHEN and CDR2 as SYDVKM. The sequence derives from a female donor with multiple sclerosis, enrolled in a pregnancy study. The specimen was PBMCs (not recorded whether the cells were cultured). The chain uses TRBV28 and TRBJ2-2; maybe TRBD1 (6 bases). Written as DNA, the CDR3 is TGTGCCAGCAGTTGGGACACCCACACCGGGGAGCTGTTTTTT. It encodes CASSWDTHTGELFF.